Listed here are 7 T cell receptor beta chains from one sample, sequenced in a study of blood T cells in healthy people across ages (dated by TCRdb to 2014 to 2015). Receptor amplification or capture employed 5' RACE. Sequencing was carried out with an Illumina HiSeq 2500. A second 7 to 11 cycle PCR used a sample-barcoded 5' primer and a J-beta primer mix. TCRdb trimmed public reads at Q25 via fastp, called clones via MiXCR and kept in-frame beta chains. All rows with the same CDR3 protein become a single entry with the most common DNA and genes. The sample table contains about 280,000 distinct CDR3 sequences; only one count was recorded for 25% to 30% of them. Roughly 30% of the sample is taken by the ten largest. The sample comprised blood. These receptors originate from a woman in her 70s in good health.

The chain is built from TRBV7-8 and TRBJ1-1; no clear D. Germline V gene lookup returns CDR1 SGHVS and CDR2 FQNEAQ. This CDR3 is 13 amino acids long. V was trimmed by 8 bases and J by 1 base, leaving 11 bases between them. CDR3 region: CASQRAENTEAFF. The CDR3 region has the DNA TGTGCCAGCCAACGGGCGGAGAACACTGAAGCTTTCTTT. Supplemented by reference TRBV7-8 and TRBJ1-1, the full variable domain reads GAGVSQSPRYKVAKRGQDVALRCDPISGHVSLFWYQQALGQGPEFLTYFQNEAQLDKSGLPSDRFFAERPEGSVSTLKIQRTQQEDSAVYLCASQRAENTEAFFGQGTRLTVV.

This clonotype occurred a few times. The V and J genes are TRBV5-1 and TRBJ2-6, with a tentative D call TRBD1 (6 bases). This CDR3 region has 18 residues. Germline loops: CDR1 SGHRS, CDR2 YFSETQ. V dropped 1 base and J dropped 1 base, with 15 bases sitting between them. CDR3 DNA: TGCGCCAGCAGCTTGACAGGGTCCCAGGGGTCTGGGGCCAACGTCCTGACTTTC. Residues: CASSLTGSQGSGANVLTF.

This clonotype was seen only a few times. The chain employs TRBV6-1 and TRBJ2-6; 7 bases fit TRBD1. Germline loops: CDR1 MNHNS, CDR2 SASEGT. This CDR3 is 16 amino acids long. Germline trimming cut 4 bases from V and 0 bases from J; bases unmatched to any gene: 3. The DNA of the CDR3 is TGTGCCAGCAGTGTTGGGACAGTCTCTGGGGCCAACGTCCTGACTTTC. Translated, it gives CASSVGTVSGANVLTF.

The chain is built from TRBV7-9 and TRBJ2-1, with 8 nucleotides matching TRBD2. Germline CDR1 and CDR2: SEHNR and FQNEAQ (reference sequence). V lost 5 bases to trimming and J lost 1 base; unmatched junction nucleotides: 16. The CDR3 length is 19 residues. CDR3 sequence reads: CASSTPTSLAGKSYNEQFF. CDR3 DNA: TGTGCCAGCAGCACACCAACGTCTCTAGCGGGTAAATCCTACAATGAGCAGTTCTTC.

This chain links TRBV6-2 or TRBV6-3 with TRBJ1-4, with unresolved D. With 4 bases removed from V and 8 bases from J, the gap between germline ends came to 14 bases. CDR1 is MNHEY and CDR2 is SVGEGT in the germline V gene. The CDR3 length is 14 residues. DNA of the CDR3: TGTGCCAGCAGTTCGGACCTCCTCCGGGAAAAACTGTTTTTT. Its translation is CASSSDLLREKLFF.

The V and J genes are TRBV30 and TRBJ1-4, with a tentative D call TRBD1 (5 bases). Germline V CDR1 and CDR2: GTSNPN, SVGIG (reference sequence). The CDR3 covers 13 residues. The ends were cut back, 4 bases at V and 4 bases at J, with 10 bases in the middle. In DNA, the CDR3 is TGTGCCTGGACGGGGGACCTTAATGAAAAACTGTTTTTT. It specifies CAWTGDLNEKLFF. Full variable domain (outside the CDR3, taken from reference TRBV30 and TRBJ1-4): SQTIHQWPATLVQPVGSPLSLECTVEGTSNPNLYWYRQAAGRGLQLLFYSVGIGQISSEVPQNLSASRPQDRQFILSSKKLLLSDSGFYLCAWTGDLNEKLFFGSGTQLSVL.

The CDR3 bases are TGTGCCAGCAGTGAAGTCGGGGGGGCGCATGGCTATGGCTACACCTTC. Protein sequence: CASSEVGGAHGYGYTF. The V and J genes are TRBV6-1 and TRBJ1-2, with D possibly matching TRBD1 (6 bases). The germline CDR1 and CDR2 sequences are MNHNS and SASEGT. Trimming removed 1 base from V and 4 bases from J, with 16 bases in between. The CDR3 consists of 16 residues.